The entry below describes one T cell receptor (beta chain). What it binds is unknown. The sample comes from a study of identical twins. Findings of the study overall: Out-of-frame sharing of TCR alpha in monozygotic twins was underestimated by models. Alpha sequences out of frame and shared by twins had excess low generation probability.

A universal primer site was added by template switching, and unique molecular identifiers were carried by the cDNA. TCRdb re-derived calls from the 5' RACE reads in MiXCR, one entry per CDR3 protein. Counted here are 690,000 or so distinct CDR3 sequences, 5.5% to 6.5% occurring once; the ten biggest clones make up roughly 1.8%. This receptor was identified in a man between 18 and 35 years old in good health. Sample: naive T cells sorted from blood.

The CDR3 bases are TGCAGTGCTAGAGAAGGGAACTTCCCCACCGGGGAGCTGTTTTTT. It specifies CSAREGNFPTGELFF. This chain links TRBV20-1 with TRBJ2-2; D not certain. This CDR3 spans 15 amino acids. Germline loops: CDR1 DFQATT, CDR2 SNEGSKA (reference sequence). Trimming stripped 0 bases from V and 4 bases from J, with 12 bases between.